The sequence of this T cell receptor (beta chain) was determined in a study of T cell repertoires in ileal Crohn's disease. Overall study context: All patients had surgery for stricturing (61%) or penetrating (about 40%) disease. From the resection specimen's proximal margin, biopsies were taken as MI. Study results and caveats: Endoscopic recurrence occurred in every patient whose clonality exceeded 26.8%. Active smokers at surgery had more clonal expansions than non-smokers.

The time point denotes: proximal margin of the surgical specimen (macroscopically non-inflamed). TCRdb keeps only in-frame clones here, not all; method: immunoSEQ multiplex PCR. Of some 5,400 clones listed, around 78% are singletons. V was pared by 3 bases and J by 0 bases, with 10 bases between. Germline CDR1 ENHRY, CDR2 SYGVKD. This CDR3 comprises 15 residues. A word on this clone: The antigen is not known.

Source material: ileal tissue. This TCR was recovered from an adult with Crohn's disease. The chain recombines TRBV10-3 with TRBJ2-3; D is ambiguous. The CDR3 region has the DNA TGTGCCATCAGTGACTCGAACGGTAGCACAGATACGCAGTATTTT. Translation gives CAISDSNGSTDTQYF.